The sequence of this T cell receptor (beta chain) was determined in a study of beta chain features in type 1 diabetes. Germline V gives CDR1 SEHNR, CDR2 FQNEAQ (reference sequence). This CDR3 is 15 amino acids long. V dropped 0 bases and J dropped 8 bases, with 11 bases sitting between them. Expressed TCRB transcripts were sequenced, since all the RNA that had been isolated was reverse transcribed. The method was immunoSEQ multiplex PCR; TCRdb's version includes in-frame clones alone and lacks a portion of them. The repertoire holds 900,000 or so clones, 17% seen once, with around 0.02% in the top ten.

The sequence was collected from a woman aged 18-30 years in good health. Specimen: naive CD4+ T cells from blood. The chain is built from TRBV7-9 and TRBJ1-6, with D hard to call. The CDR3 is CASSLAWGGDSPLHF. CDR3 nucleotides: TGTGCCAGCAGCTTAGCGTGGGGTGGGGATTCACCCCTCCACTTT.